Described below is a single TCR beta chain sequence and its context. Its antigen is as yet unknown. The entry originates in a study of blood T cells in healthy people across ages. General study points: From one million sequenced T cells, diversity estimates were lower bounds.

Researchers collected about 9.7 milliliters of peripheral blood from every single donor. Primed by a sample-barcoded 5' primer and a J-beta primer mix, a second PCR proceeded for about 7 to 11 cycles. TCRdb re-called the 5' RACE reads with MiXCR, one entry per CDR3 protein. In the table there are 980,000 or so distinct CDR3 sequences, under 50% of which are singletons. The sequenced sample was blood. The clonotype originates from a man in his thirties or forties in good health.

In nucleotides, the CDR3 is TGTGCCAGCAGTTCCCCCGGGTCGAGCGGGGGCTCCTACGAGCAGTACTTC. The encoded protein is CASSSPGSSGGSYEQYF. V usage is TRBV28 and J usage is TRBJ2-7, with TRBD2 matching 8 bases. The germline V gene encodes CDR1 MDHEN and CDR2 SYDVKM. V lost 4 bases to trimming and J lost 0 bases; unmatched junction nucleotides: 11. The CDR3 contains 17 residues.